The sequence of this T cell receptor beta chain was determined in a study of blood T cells in healthy people across ages. For the second PCR, which ran for about 6 to 12 cycles, a sample-barcoded 5' primer and a J-beta primer mix were used. TCRdb ran MiXCR on the 5' RACE reads and lists one entry per CDR3 protein. The table has fewer than 1,200,000 distinct CDR3 sequences, approximately 25% seen once. A further study also used this sample, focusing on T cells of mothers and their children.

Sequencing was performed on blood. This receptor was taken from a girl between 2 and 10 years old in good health.

CDR3 sequence (DNA): TGCAGCGTTGACAGGGTCGGAAATGAAAAACTGTTTTTT. It yields the protein CSVDRVGNEKLFF. V and J are TRBV29-1 and TRBJ1-4; perhaps TRBD1 as D (5 bases). Trimming took 3 bases from V and 5 from J, leaving 10 bases between them. Germline V gene lookup returns CDR1 SQVTM and CDR2 ANQGSEA. CDR3 length equals 13 residues.